This T cell receptor beta chain was sequenced for a study of T cell changes during pregnancy in multiple sclerosis. Some clones are missing from TCRdb's copy, which holds only in-frame ones; the method was immunoSEQ multiplex PCR. The table lists about 70,000 clones, around nine tenths of them singletons, with approximately 1.5% in the top ten. The ends were cut back, 6 bases at V and 7 bases at J, with 16 bases in the middle. The germline V gene encodes CDR1 SEHNR and CDR2 FQNEAQ (reference sequence). This CDR3 is 13 amino acids long. This clonotype was sampled from a female donor in good health, enrolled as a control in a pregnancy study. The sequencing here drew on peripheral blood, taken in the third trimester of pregnancy. V usage is TRBV7-9 and J usage is TRBJ2-7; possible D gene TRBD2, 5 bases. This CDR3 reads CASRSWTGKEQYF. CDR3 bases: TGTGCCAGCAGGTCATGGACCGGGAAAGAGCAGTACTTC. The full variable domain, completed using reference TRBV7-9 and TRBJ2-7, is DTGVSQNPRHKITKRGQNVTFRCDPISEHNRLYWYRQTLGQGPEFLTYFQNEAQLEKSRLLSDRFSAERPKGSFSTLEIQRTEQGDSAMYLCASRSWTGKEQYFGPGTRLTVT.